A single sample gave rise to the 28 T cell receptor beta chains below, sequenced in a study of cytomegalovirus exposure and HLA in healthy donors. A multiplex PCR was run with 60 Vbeta primers and 13 Jbeta primers. Data came from immunoSEQ multiplex PCR; TCRdb stores just in-frame clones and leaves some out. The data hold some 110,000 clones, with just under 80% observed a single time. Sample: PBMCs. These receptors were taken from a man aged 25-45 years in good health and CMV-seronegative.

The chain links TRBV6-4 to TRBJ2-2; TRBD1 matches 12 bases. This CDR3 comprises 16 residues. Per the germline V gene, CDR1 is MRHNA and CDR2 is SNTAGT. Trimming at V came to 0 bases and at J to 5 bases, leaving 1 base not matched to a gene. The CDR3 DNA sequence: TGTGCCAGCAGTGACTCGGGACAGGGGGCGACCGGGGAGCTGTTTTTT. It yields the protein CASSDSGQGATGELFF.

This clone has only a few counts. The chain recombines TRBV7-2 with TRBJ2-7; possible D gene TRBD2, 5 bases. Trimming removed 1 base from V and 2 bases from J, with 9 bases in between. CDR1 and CDR2 (germline): SGHTA, FQGNSA. The CDR3 is 14 amino acids. This CDR3 reads CASSLVEGTYEQYF. The CDR3 DNA sequence: TGTGCCAGCAGCTTAGTCGAGGGAACCTACGAGCAGTACTTC.

This chain uses TRBV11-2 with TRBJ2-7; 9 nucleotides agree with TRBD1. Germline trimming cut 1 base from V and 3 bases from J; bases unmatched to any gene: 1. This CDR3 is built from 14 residues. Per germline, CDR1 SGHAT and CDR2 FQNNGV. DNA of the CDR3: TGTGCCAGCAGCTTAGGACAGGGGGGCTACGAGCAGTACTTC. Amino acid sequence: CASSLGQGGYEQYF.

The chain combines TRBV7-9 with TRBJ1-1, with 8 bases that match TRBD1. CDR1 is SEHNR and CDR2 is FQNEAQ in the germline V gene (reference sequence). Trimming at V came to 6 bases and at J to 1 base, leaving 7 bases not matched to a gene. The CDR3 totals 15 residues. The CDR3 DNA reads as TGTGCCAGCAGTCTAGGACAGGGAACGAACACTGAAGCTTTCTTT. Protein: CASSLGQGTNTEAFF.

The chain recombines TRBV4-3 with TRBJ2-2; TRBD1 agrees at 8 bases. Germline CDR1 LGHNA, CDR2 YSLEER. The CDR3 has 19 residues. The ends lost 0 bases at V and 1 base at J; junction bases unmatched: 10. CDR3 sequence reads: CASSQEVIGTGGNTGELFF. As DNA, the CDR3 is TGCGCCAGCAGCCAAGAGGTGATCGGGACAGGTGGGAACACCGGGGAGCTGTTTTTT.

The chain uses TRBV5-1 and TRBJ2-1; TRBD1 agrees at 8 bases. Germline V gene lookup returns CDR1 SGHRS and CDR2 YFSETQ. The CDR3 totals 15 residues. The J segment lost 7 bases and the V segment lost 4 bases, leaving 10 bases of the junction unmatched. CDR3 loop: CASSTGQGTENEQFF. The CDR3 DNA is TGCGCCAGCAGCACAGGACAGGGAACTGAGAATGAGCAGTTCTTC.

The chain is built from TRBV7-9 and TRBJ2-4; 12 positions agree with TRBD1. Germline V lookup: CDR1 SEHNR, CDR2 FQNEAQ (reference sequence). With V trimmed by 4 bases and J by 0 bases, 10 bases remained unmatched. This CDR3 spans 19 amino acids. The CDR3 is CASSSSPGTGGIAKNIQYF. The CDR3 bases are TGTGCCAGCAGCTCAAGTCCCGGGACAGGGGGCATAGCCAAAAACATTCAGTACTTC.

This chain connects TRBV7-8 to TRBJ1-2; the match to TRBD1 covers 8 bases. V lost 3 bases and J lost 2; bases outside the gene matches: 8. CDR1 is SGHVS, CDR2 FQNEAQ, per germline. The CDR3 loop spans 16 amino acids. The CDR3 DNA sequence: TGTGCCAGCAGCTTGGTGACAGGGGACTCAAACTATGGCTACACCTTC. It yields the protein CASSLVTGDSNYGYTF.

V and J are TRBV6-5 and TRBJ2-7, with TRBD1 identical over 7 bases. Unmatched junction bases numbered 11, after V lost 4 bases and J lost 8 bases. The CDR3 consists of 14 residues. Germline values: CDR1 MNHEY, CDR2 SVGAGI. This CDR3 reads CASSSTGIKLKQYF. The CDR3, as DNA: TGTGCCAGCAGTTCGACAGGGATAAAACTCAAGCAGTACTTC.

This clone has a single count. The chain is built from TRBV6-5 and TRBJ1-2; 7 bases are a match to TRBD1. The CDR3 has 14 residues. Unmatched junction bases numbered 8, after V lost 2 bases and J lost 8 bases. In germline, CDR1 is MNHEY, CDR2 SVGAGI. The CDR3 bases are TGTGCCAGCAGTTACCGGGGACAGCCGGCGGGCTACACCTTC. It encodes CASSYRGQPAGYTF.

The J gene is TRBJ2-3, the V gene TRBV11-3; tentatively, D is TRBD1 (6 bases). CDR3 length: 14 residues. The V gene's germline CDR1 is SGHNT and CDR2 YENEEA. Trimming pared 3 bases from V and 6 bases from J, leaving 13 bases between. The CDR3 bases are TGTGCCAGCAGCTTTGCCACAGGGATGGATACGCAGTATTTT. Translation gives CASSFATGMDTQYF.

The chain has TRBV28 and TRBJ2-7; 11 bases agree with TRBD2. The CDR3 consists of 13 residues. Looked up from germline, CDR1 is MDHEN and CDR2 is SYDVKM. V trimming: 8 bases; J trimming: 2 bases; junction bases outside the gene matches: 2. Here the CDR3 reads CASETSGAYEQYF. CDR3 DNA sequence: TGTGCCAGCGAGACTAGCGGGGCCTACGAGCAGTACTTC.

The chain is built from TRBV20-1 and TRBJ1-1, with D possibly matching TRBD1 (5 bases). Germline V lookup: CDR1 DFQATT, CDR2 SNEGSKA (reference sequence). This CDR3 spans 11 amino acids. CDR3: CGAGWNTEAFF. The CDR3 nucleotides are TGCGGGGCAGGCTGGAACACTGAAGCTTTCTTT.

The chain joins TRBV29-1 to TRBJ1-1, with D possibly matching TRBD1 (5 bases). Deletions cut 6 bases from V and 3 bases from J, with 8 bases between. Germline V gene lookup returns CDR1 SQVTM and CDR2 ANQGSEA. The CDR3 contains 11 residues. The CDR3 bases are TGCAGCGTCAGGGTCCACACTGAAGCTTTCTTT. Translated: CSVRVHTEAFF.

The rearrangement joins TRBV5-8 to TRBJ1-5; 9 bases fit TRBD1. V gave up 3 bases and J gave up 11 bases; unmatched junction bases: 9. Per germline, CDR1 SGHTS and CDR2 YDEGEE. The CDR3 sequence is 14 residues long. The CDR3 coding sequence is TGTGCCAGCAGCTGGGACAGGGCCCTATTCACCCAGCATTTT. This sequence encodes CASSWDRALFTQHF.

V is TRBV2 and J is TRBJ1-2; the D gene is possibly TRBD1 (5 bases). CDR3 length: 15 residues. CDR1 and CDR2 (germline): SNHLY, FYNNEI. Trimming took off 4 bases at V and 6 bases at J, with 18 bases between the two ends. CDR3 in amino acids: CASSALGGGLHGYTF. CDR3 sequence (DNA): TGTGCCAGCAGTGCTCTCGGGGGAGGACTTCATGGCTACACCTTC.

In this sample, this clone turned up a few times. V gene TRBV29-1 combines with J gene TRBJ2-5; TRBD2 is a possible D gene (6 bases). The J call may be in error: the DNA end matches TRBJ2-7 better. The CDR3 is made up of 16 amino acids. In germline, CDR1 is SQVTM, CDR2 ANQGSEA. This chain's CDR3 is CSVVPADYISSYEQYF. The CDR3 DNA follows: TGCAGCGTTGTCCCGGCGGACTATATCAGCTCCTACGAGCAGTACTTC.

The chain employs TRBV6-1 and TRBJ1-5, with TRBD1 matching over 9 bases. Germline assignment: CDR1 MNHNS and CDR2 SASEGT. The CDR3 consists of 15 residues. Losses at the gene ends were 3 bases for V and 6 bases for J; bases not matched to a gene: 6. The CDR3 loop is CASSDEGQGSQPQHF. The CDR3, as DNA: TGTGCCAGCAGTGATGAAGGACAGGGGAGTCAGCCCCAGCATTTT.

This rearrangement joins TRBV6-6 to TRBJ2-5, with 9 bases aligning to TRBD1. The CDR3 length is 16 residues. CDR1 and CDR2 from the germline V gene are MNHNY and SVGAGI (reference sequence). The ends lost 2 bases at V and 5 bases at J; junction bases unmatched: 9. The CDR3 sequence is CASSYNSGQGWETQYF. Written as DNA, the CDR3 is TGTGCCAGCAGTTACAATTCGGGACAGGGATGGGAGACCCAGTACTTC.

This clone was recorded only once. The chain employs TRBV27 and TRBJ2-7; 10 bases align to TRBD2. CDR1 and CDR2 from the germline V gene are MNHEY and SMNVEV (reference sequence). CDR3 size: 14 residues. The trim removed 4 bases at V and 5 bases at J, leaving 5 bases unmatched. The CDR3 here is CASSYSGRVDEQYF. CDR3 coding DNA: TGTGCCAGCAGTTACAGCGGGAGGGTTGACGAGCAGTACTTC.

V is TRBV5-1 and J is TRBJ2-7; 9 bases match TRBD1. V lost 1 base and J lost 4; bases outside the gene matches: 12. CDR1 and CDR2 (germline): SGHRS, YFSETQ. There are 17 residues in the CDR3. CDR3 sequence (DNA): TGCGCCAGCAGCTTGACGAGAGAAACAGGGGGCCCTTACGAGCAGTACTTC. Its protein is CASSLTRETGGPYEQYF.

The chain recombines TRBV9 with TRBJ1-2; 7 positions match TRBD1. The length of the CDR3 is 16 residues. Germline CDR1 SGDLS, CDR2 YYNGEE. V was clipped by 2 bases and J by 4 bases; unmatched bases: 11. The CDR3 DNA sequence: TGTGCCAGCAGCGTCACGGATATGACAGGGTCCTATGGCTACACCTTC. This sequence encodes CASSVTDMTGSYGYTF.

This clone was detected a few times. This chain links TRBV5-1 with TRBJ2-6, with a weak D call TRBD1 (6 bases). The germline gives CDR1 SGHRS, CDR2 YFSETQ. The germline V and J ends were trimmed by 5 bases and 3 bases, with 9 bases remaining between them. This CDR3 comprises 14 residues. DNA of the CDR3: TGCGCCAGCAGTCCAGGGGATGGGGCCAACGTCCTGACTTTC. Translated, it gives CASSPGDGANVLTF.

V usage is TRBV9 and J usage is TRBJ2-3; unclear D gene. V lost 4 bases and J lost 0, with 12 bases in between. The germline V gene has CDR1 SGDLS and CDR2 YYNGEE. The CDR3 length is 15 residues. The chain's CDR3 is CASSPRLTSTDTQYF. In DNA, the CDR3 is TGTGCCAGCAGCCCCAGACTGACTAGCACAGATACGCAGTATTTT.

V gene TRBV18 combines with J gene TRBJ1-1, with D unclear. CDR1 KGHSH and CDR2 LQKENI come from the germline V gene. This CDR3 is built from 14 residues. Trimming shortened V by 6 bases and J by 3 bases, and 14 bases separated the two germline ends. The CDR3 DNA is TGTGCCAGCTCGGTGAGTTCCATTGACACTGAAGCTTTCTTT. It is translated as CASSVSSIDTEAFF.

The V call is TRBV7-6, the J call TRBJ2-7; tentative D call: TRBD1 (8 bases). CDR3 length: 17 amino acids. Trimming shortened V by 1 base and J by 2 bases, and 18 bases separated the two germline ends. In germline, CDR1 is SGHVS, CDR2 FNYEAQ. The CDR3 sequence is CASSLDRRTGTTYEQYF. The CDR3 bases are TGTGCCAGCAGCTTAGATAGGCGGACAGGGACTACCTACGAGCAGTACTTC.

V gene TRBV10-3 combines with J gene TRBJ2-1; 7 bases align to TRBD1. CDR3 size: 12 residues. J gave up 4 bases and V 9 bases, and 3 bases lay outside the gene matches. Germline CDR1 ENHRY, CDR2 SYGVKD. DNA for the CDR3: TGTGCCATTGAGGACAGGTACAATGAGCAGTTCTTC. It specifies CAIEDRYNEQFF.

The genes are TRBV20-1 and TRBJ1-2, with TRBD1 as a possible D gene (6 bases). The germline V gene encodes CDR1 DFQATT and CDR2 SNEGSKA (reference sequence). V dropped 4 bases and J dropped 5 bases, with 8 bases sitting between them. This CDR3 comprises 11 residues. The CDR3 DNA is TGCAGTGCTACACAGGGTTATGGCTACACCTTC. It encodes CSATQGYGYTF.